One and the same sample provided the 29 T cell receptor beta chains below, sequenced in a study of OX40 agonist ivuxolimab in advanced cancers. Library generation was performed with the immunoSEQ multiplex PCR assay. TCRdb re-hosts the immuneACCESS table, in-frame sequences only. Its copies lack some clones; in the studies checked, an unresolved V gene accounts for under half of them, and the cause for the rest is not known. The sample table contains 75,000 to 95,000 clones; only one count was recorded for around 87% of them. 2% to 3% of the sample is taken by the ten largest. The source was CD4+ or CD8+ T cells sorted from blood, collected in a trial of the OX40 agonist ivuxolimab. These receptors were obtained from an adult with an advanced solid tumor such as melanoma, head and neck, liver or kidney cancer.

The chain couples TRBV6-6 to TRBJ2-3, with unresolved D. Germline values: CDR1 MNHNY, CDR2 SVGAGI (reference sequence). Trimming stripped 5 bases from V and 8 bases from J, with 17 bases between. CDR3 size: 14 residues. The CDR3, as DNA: TGTGCCAGCAGTCCTCCCCCCTTGGGCGGTACGCAGTATTTT. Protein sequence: CASSPPPLGGTQYF.

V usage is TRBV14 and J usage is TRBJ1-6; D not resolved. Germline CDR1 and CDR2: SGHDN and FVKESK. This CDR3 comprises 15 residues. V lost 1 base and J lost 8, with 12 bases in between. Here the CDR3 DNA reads TGTGCCAGCAGCCAAGGATTAGTCCCCGATTCACCCCTCCACTTT. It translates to CASSQGLVPDSPLHF.

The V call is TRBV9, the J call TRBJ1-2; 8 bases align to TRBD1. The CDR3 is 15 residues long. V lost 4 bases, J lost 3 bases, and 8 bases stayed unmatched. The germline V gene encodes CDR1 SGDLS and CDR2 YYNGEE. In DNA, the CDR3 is TGTGCCAGCAGCCTATCGGACAGGGCTGACTATGGCTACACCTTC. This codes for CASSLSDRADYGYTF.

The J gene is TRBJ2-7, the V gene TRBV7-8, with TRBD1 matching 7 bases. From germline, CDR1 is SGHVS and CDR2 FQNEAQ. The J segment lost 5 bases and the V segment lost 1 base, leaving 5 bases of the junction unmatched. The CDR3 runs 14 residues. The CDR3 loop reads CASSLGQGSDEQYF. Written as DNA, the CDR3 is TGTGCCAGCAGCTTAGGACAGGGATCCGACGAGCAGTACTTC. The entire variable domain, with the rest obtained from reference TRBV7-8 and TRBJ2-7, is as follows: GAGVSQSPRYKVAKRGQDVALRCDPISGHVSLFWYQQALGQGPEFLTYFQNEAQLDKSGLPSDRFFAERPEGSVSTLKIQRTQQEDSAVYLCASSLGQGSDEQYFGPGTRLTVT.

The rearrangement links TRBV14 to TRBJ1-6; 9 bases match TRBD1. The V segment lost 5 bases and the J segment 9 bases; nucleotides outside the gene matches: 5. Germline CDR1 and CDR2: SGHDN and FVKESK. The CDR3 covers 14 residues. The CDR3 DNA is TGTGCCAGCAGCTCCGGGACAGGGATTTCACCCCTCCACTTT. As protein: CASSSGTGISPLHF.

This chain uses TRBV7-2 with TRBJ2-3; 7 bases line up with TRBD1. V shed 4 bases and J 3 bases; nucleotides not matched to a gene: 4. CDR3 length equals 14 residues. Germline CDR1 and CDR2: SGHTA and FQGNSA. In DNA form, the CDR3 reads TGTGCCAGCAGCTCCGACAGGGAGACAGATACGCAGTATTTT. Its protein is CASSSDRETDTQYF. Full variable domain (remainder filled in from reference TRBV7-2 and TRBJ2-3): GAGVSQSPSNKVTEKGKDVELRCDPISGHTALYWYRQSLGQGLEFLIYFQGNSAPDKSGLPSDRFSAERTGGSVSTLTIQRTQQEDSAVYLCASSSDRETDTQYFGPGTRLTVL.

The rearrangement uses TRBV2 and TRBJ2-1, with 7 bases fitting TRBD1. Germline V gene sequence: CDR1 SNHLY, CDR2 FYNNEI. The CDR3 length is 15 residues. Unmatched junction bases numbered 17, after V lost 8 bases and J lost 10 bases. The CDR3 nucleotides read TGTGCCAGCCTTCCGGACAGGTCACCTACAATGGAGCAGTTCTTC. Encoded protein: CASLPDRSPTMEQFF.

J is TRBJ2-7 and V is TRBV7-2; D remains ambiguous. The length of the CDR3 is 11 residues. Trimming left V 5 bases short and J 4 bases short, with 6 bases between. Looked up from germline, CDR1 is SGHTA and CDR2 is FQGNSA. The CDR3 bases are TGTGCCAGCAGCCTGGAGTACGAGCAGTACTTC. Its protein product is CASSLEYEQYF. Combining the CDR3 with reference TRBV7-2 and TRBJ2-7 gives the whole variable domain GAGVSQSPSNKVTEKGKDVELRCDPISGHTALYWYRQSLGQGLEFLIYFQGNSAPDKSGLPSDRFSAERTGGSVSTLTIQRTQQEDSAVYLCASSLEYEQYFGPGTRLTVT.

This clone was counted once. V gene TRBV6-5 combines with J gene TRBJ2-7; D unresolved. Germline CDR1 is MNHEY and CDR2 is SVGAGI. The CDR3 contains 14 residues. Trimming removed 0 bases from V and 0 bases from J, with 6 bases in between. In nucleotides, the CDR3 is TGTGCCAGCAGTTACTCAATGGGCTCCTACGAGCAGTACGTC. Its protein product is CASSYSMGSYEQYV.

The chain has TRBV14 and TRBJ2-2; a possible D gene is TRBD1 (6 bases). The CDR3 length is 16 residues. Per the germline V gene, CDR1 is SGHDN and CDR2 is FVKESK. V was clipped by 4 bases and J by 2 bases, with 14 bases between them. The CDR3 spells CASSPAAGTNTGELFF. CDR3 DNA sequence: TGTGCCAGCAGCCCGGCCGCCGGGACAAACACCGGGGAGCTGTTTTTT.

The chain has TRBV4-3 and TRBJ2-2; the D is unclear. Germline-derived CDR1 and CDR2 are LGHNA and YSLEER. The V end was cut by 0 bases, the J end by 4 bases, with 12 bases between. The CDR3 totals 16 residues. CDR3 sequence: CASSQDGRVVTGELFF. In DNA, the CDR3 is TGCGCCAGCAGCCAAGATGGAAGGGTAGTCACCGGGGAGCTGTTTTTT.

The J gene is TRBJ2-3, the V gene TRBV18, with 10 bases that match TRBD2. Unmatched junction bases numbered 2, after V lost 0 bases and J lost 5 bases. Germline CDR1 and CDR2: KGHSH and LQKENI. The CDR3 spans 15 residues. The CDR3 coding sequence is TGTGCCAGCTCACCACCCCTAGCGGGGGAAGATACGCAGTATTTT. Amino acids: CASSPPLAGEDTQYF.

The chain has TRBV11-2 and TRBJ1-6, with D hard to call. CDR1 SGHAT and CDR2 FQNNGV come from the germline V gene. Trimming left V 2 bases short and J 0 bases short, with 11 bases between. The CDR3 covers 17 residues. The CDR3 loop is CASSLPQGSSYNSPLHF. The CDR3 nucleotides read TGTGCCAGCAGCTTACCTCAAGGAAGCTCCTATAATTCACCCCTCCACTTT.

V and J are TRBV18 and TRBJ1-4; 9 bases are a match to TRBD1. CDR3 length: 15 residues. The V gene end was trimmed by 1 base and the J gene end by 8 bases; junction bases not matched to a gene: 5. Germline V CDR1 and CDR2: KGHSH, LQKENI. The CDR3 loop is CASSPQTGGEEKLFF. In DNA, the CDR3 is TGTGCCAGCTCACCACAAACAGGGGGCGAGGAAAAACTGTTTTTT.

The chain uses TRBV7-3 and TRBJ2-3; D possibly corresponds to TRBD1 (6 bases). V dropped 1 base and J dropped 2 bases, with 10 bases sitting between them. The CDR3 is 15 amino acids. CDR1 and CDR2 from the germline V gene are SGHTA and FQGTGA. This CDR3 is CASSLSTGITDTQYF. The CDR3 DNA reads TGTGCCAGCAGCTTAAGTACAGGGATCACAGATACGCAGTATTTT.

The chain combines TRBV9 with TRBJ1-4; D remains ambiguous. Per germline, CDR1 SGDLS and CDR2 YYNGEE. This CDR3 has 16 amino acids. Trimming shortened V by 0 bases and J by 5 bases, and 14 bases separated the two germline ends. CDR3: CASSVDVGNRNEKLFF. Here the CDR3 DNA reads TGTGCCAGCAGCGTAGATGTGGGGAATCGCAATGAAAAACTGTTTTTT.

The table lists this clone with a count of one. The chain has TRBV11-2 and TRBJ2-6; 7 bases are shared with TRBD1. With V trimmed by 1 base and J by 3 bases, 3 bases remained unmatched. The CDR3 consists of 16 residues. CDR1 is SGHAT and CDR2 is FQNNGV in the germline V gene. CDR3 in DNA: TGTGCCAGCAGCTTAGGAGGGGGCAGTGGGGCCAACGTCCTGACTTTC. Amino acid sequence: CASSLGGGSGANVLTF. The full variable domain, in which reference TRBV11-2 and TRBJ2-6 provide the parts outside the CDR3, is EAGVAQSPRYKIIEKRQSVAFWCNPISGHATLYWYQQILGQGPKLLIQFQNNGVVDDSQLPKDRFSAERLKGVDSTLKIQPAKLEDSAVYLCASSLGGGSGANVLTFGAGSRLTVL.

Here the CDR3 DNA reads TGCGCCAGCAGCCTGATAAGCCGAGATACGCAGTATTTT. It yields the protein CASSLISRDTQYF. This rearrangement joins TRBV5-1 to TRBJ2-3; D unresolved. CDR1 and CDR2 (germline): SGHRS, YFSETQ. The length of the CDR3 is 13 residues. The V end lost 4 bases, the J end lost 5 bases, and 11 bases lay between the germline ends.

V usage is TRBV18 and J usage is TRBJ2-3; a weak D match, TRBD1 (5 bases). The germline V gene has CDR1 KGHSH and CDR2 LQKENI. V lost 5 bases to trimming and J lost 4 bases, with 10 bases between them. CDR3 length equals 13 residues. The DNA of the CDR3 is TGTGCCAGCTCAGGGCAGGGCGCAGATACGCAGTATTTT. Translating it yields CASSGQGADTQYF.

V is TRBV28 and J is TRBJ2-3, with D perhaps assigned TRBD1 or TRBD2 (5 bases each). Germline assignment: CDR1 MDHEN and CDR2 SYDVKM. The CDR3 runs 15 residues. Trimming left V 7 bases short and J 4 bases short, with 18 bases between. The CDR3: CASTPRNRRSDTQYF. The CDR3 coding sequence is TGTGCCAGCACTCCAAGGAACAGGAGGTCAGATACGCAGTATTTT. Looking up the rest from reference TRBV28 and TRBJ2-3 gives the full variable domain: DVKVTQSSRYLVKRTGEKVFLECVQDMDHENMFWYRQDPGLGLRLIYFSYDVKMKEKGDIPEGYSVSREKKERFSLILESASTNQTSMYLCASTPRNRRSDTQYFGPGTRLTVL.

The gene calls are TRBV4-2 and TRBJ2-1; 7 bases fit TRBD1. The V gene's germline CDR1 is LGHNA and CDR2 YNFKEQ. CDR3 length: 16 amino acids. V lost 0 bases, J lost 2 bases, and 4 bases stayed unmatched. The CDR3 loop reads CASSQDRDSAYNEQFF. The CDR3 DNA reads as TGTGCCAGCAGCCAAGACCGGGACAGTGCCTACAATGAGCAGTTCTTC.

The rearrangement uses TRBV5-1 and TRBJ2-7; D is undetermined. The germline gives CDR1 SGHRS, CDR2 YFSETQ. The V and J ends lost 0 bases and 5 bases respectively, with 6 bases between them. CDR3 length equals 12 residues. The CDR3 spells CASSLAYHEQYF. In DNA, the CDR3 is TGCGCCAGCAGCTTGGCTTACCACGAGCAGTACTTC.

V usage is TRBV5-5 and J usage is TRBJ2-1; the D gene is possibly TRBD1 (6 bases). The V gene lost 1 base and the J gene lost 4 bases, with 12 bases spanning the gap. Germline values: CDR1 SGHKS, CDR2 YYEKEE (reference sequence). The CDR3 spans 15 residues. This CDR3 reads CASSLSAGDYNEQFF. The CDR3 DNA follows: TGTGCCAGCAGCTTGTCTGCAGGGGATTACAATGAGCAGTTCTTC.

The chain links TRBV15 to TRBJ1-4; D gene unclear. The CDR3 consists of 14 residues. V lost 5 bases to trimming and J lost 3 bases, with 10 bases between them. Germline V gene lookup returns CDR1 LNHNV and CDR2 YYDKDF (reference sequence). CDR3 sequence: CATSAQWANEKLFF. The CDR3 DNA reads TGTGCCACCAGCGCCCAGTGGGCTAATGAAAAACTGTTTTTT.

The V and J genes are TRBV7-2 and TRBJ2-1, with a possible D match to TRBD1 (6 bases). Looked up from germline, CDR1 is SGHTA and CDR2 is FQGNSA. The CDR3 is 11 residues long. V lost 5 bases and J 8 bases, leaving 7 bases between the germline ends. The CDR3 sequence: CASSAGDEQFF. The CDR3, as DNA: TGTGCCAGCAGCGCAGGGGATGAGCAGTTCTTC.

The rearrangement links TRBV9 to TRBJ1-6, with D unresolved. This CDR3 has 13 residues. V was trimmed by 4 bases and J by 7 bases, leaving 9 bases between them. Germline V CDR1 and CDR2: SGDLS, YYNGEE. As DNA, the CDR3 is TGTGCCAGCAGCCCCCAAGGGAATTCACCCCTCCACTTT. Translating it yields CASSPQGNSPLHF.

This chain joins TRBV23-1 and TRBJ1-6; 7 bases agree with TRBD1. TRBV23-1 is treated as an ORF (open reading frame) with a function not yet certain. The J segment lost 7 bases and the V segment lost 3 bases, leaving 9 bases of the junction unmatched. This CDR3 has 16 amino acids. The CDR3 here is CASSHRLQGLNSPLHF. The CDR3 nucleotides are TGCGCCAGCAGTCACCGTTTACAGGGGTTGAATTCACCCCTCCACTTT.

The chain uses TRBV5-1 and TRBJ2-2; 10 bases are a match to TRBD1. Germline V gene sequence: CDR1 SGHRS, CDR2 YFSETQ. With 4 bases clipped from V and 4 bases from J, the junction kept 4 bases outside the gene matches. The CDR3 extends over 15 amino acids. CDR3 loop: CASSPGQGVTGELFF. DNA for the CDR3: TGCGCCAGCAGCCCCGGACAGGGGGTCACCGGGGAGCTGTTTTTT. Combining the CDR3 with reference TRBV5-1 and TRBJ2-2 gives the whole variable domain KAGVTQTPRYLIKTRGQQVTLSCSPISGHRSVSWYQQTPGQGLQFLFEYFSETQRNKGNFPGRFSGRQFSNSRSEMNVSTLELGDSALYLCASSPGQGVTGELFFGEGSRLTVL.

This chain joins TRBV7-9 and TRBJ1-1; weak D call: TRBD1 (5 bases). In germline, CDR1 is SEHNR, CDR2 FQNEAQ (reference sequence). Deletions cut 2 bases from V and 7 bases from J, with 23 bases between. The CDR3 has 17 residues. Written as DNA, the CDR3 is TGTGCCAGCAGCTTACTTAGACTGCATGGGGGGACTGGTGAAGCTTTCTTT. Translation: CASSLLRLHGGTGEAFF. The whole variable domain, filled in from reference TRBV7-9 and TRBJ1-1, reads DTGVSQNPRHKITKRGQNVTFRCDPISEHNRLYWYRQTLGQGPEFLTYFQNEAQLEKSRLLSDRFSAERPKGSFSTLEIQRTEQGDSAMYLCASSLLRLHGGTGEAFFGQGTRLTVV.